This T cell receptor (beta chain) derives from a study of blood T cells in healthy people across ages. About the study: Template-switching capture recovered about one barcoded beta molecule per two T cells.

This clonotype was recorded a few times. The V end was cut by 8 bases, the J end by 8 bases, with 10 bases between. In germline, CDR1 is MNHNS, CDR2 SASEGT. The CDR3 is 12 residues long. The use of a sample-barcoded 5' primer and a J-beta primer mix characterized a second PCR of about 6 to 12 cycles. Each CDR3 protein is one row after TCRdb ran MiXCR on the 5' RACE reads. The sample consists of over 550,000 distinct CDR3 sequences, around 31% of them appearing once. The receptor comes from a woman of 80 years or more in good health. The V gene is TRBV6-1, the J gene TRBJ1-6, with D possibly being TRBD1 (5 bases). Sequenced input: blood. This CDR3 is CASRDGDSPLHF. In DNA form, the CDR3 reads TGTGCCAGCCGGGACGGTGATTCACCCCTCCACTTT.